This TCR beta chain was identified in a study of blood T cell repertoires in COVID-19. Study at large: Cohort 3 recovered donors had two negative PCRs, clearance, or symptom resolution. The analysed material was cDNA or gDNA that came from T cells, B-cell-depleted T cells, or PBMCs.

Assay: immunoSEQ multiplex PCR; the TCRdb copy retains only in-frame clones and omits some. The table shows some 160,000 clones, with 70% to 80% occurring only once. The germline V gene has CDR1 MDHEN and CDR2 SYDVKM. The J segment lost 8 bases and the V segment lost 3 bases, leaving 2 bases of the junction unmatched. CDR3 length equals 15 residues. Cohorts were determined from participant-reported clinical history. The receptor was derived from a woman aged 70-85 years in a cohort exposed to, infected with or recovered from COVID-19 (not recorded which). The sequenced sample was PBMCs or T cells enriched from blood (not recorded which). V and J are TRBV28 and TRBJ1-6; 12 bases are a match to TRBD1. CDR3 sequence reads: CASSLGDRGHSPLHF. In DNA form, the CDR3 reads TGTGCCAGCAGTTTGGGGGACAGGGGGCATTCACCCCTCCACTTT.